This paragraph reports one T cell receptor (beta chain). Its target is not known. The protocol was immunoSEQ multiplex PCR, while the TCRdb copy is restricted to in-frame clones and leaves out a portion. This sample has tens of thousands of clones, with approximately 86% found just once. The data are from a study of a mutant IDH1 vaccine in newly diagnosed glioma. About the study: With temozolomide cycles, or 4-6 weeks after radiotherapy alone, vaccination was started. Pretreatment consisted of radiotherapy, temozolomide, or both, with most receiving both.

Time point given: week 35, safety follow-up. Topical imiquimod was applied with each vaccine dose, which held 300 ug of mutant IDH1 20-mer peptide. CDR1 and CDR2 from the germline V gene are KGHSH and LQKENI. V was pared by 1 base and J by 1 base, with 4 bases between. This CDR3 spans 13 amino acids. Sequenced material: PBMCs, taken from a glioma patient whose treatment included an IDH1 peptide vaccine. The chain links TRBV18 to TRBJ1-1; D gene ambiguous. This TCR came from a man younger than 40 with glioma. The CDR3 region is CASSPQANTEAFF. The CDR3 nucleotides are TGTGCCAGCTCACCACAGGCGAACACTGAAGCTTTCTTT.